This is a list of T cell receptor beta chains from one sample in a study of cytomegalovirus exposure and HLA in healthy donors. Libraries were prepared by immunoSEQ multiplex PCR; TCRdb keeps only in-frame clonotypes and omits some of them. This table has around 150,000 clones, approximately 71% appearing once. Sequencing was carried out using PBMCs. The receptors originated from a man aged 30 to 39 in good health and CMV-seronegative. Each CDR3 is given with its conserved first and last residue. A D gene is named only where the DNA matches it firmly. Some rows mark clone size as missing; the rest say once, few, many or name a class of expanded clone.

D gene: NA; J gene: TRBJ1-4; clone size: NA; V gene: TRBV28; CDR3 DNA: TGTGCCAGCAGTTCCGTGTCTGAAAAACTGTTTTTT; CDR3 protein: CASSSVSEKLFF
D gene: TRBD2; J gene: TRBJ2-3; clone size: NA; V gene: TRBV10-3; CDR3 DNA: TGTGCCATCAGTGATCTCACTAGCGGGCGGTCTGATACGCAGTATTTT; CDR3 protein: CAISDLTSGRSDTQYF
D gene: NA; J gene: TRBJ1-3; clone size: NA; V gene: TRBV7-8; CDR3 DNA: TGTGCCAGCAGCTTAACTTATAGGGGCGCTGGAAACACCATATATTTT; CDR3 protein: CASSLTYRGAGNTIYF
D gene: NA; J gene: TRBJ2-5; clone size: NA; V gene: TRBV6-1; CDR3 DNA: TGTGCCAGCAGTGGACAGGACCAAGAGACCCAGTACTTC; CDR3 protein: CASSGQDQETQYF
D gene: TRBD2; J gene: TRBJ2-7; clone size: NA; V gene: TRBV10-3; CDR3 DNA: TGTGCCATCAGTGTCTCTAGCGGGAGATACGAGCAGTACTTC; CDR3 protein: CAISVSSGRYEQYF
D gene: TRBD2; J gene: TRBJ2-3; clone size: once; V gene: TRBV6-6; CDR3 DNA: TGTGCCAGCAACTTGGGACTAGCGGGAACAGATACGCAGTATTTT; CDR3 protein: CASNLGLAGTDTQYF
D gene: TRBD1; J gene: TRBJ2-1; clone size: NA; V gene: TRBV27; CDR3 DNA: TGTGCCAGCAGTCCGTTGACAGGGGGAGTCTCCTACAATGAGCAGTTCTTC; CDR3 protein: CASSPLTGGVSYNEQFF
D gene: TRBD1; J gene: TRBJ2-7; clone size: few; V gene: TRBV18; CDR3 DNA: TGTGCCAGCTCACCAGGGACAGGGGGCATCTACGAGCAGTACTTC; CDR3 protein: CASSPGTGGIYEQYF
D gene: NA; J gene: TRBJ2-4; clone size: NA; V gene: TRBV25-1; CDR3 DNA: TGTGCCAGCAGTGAAATAACAGGGGCCAAAAACATTCAGTACTTC; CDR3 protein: CASSEITGAKNIQYF
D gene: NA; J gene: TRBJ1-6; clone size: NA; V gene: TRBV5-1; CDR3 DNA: TGCGCCAGCAGCTTTTTGGGCAATTCACCCCTCCACTTT; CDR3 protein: CASSFLGNSPLHF
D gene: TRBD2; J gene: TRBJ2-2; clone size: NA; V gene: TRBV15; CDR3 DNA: TGTGCCACCAGCAGAGATCCAGGCGGGGGGAACACCGGGGAGCTGTTTTTT; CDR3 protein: CATSRDPGGGNTGELFF
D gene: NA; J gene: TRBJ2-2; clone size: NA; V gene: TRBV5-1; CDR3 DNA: TGCGCCAGCAGCTTGGTTACAGCCTCCGGGGAGCTGTTTTTT; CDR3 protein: CASSLVTASGELFF
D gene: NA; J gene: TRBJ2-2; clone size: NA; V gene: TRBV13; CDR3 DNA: TGTGCCAGCGGCCACACACTAGACTCGAACACCGGGGAGCTGTTTTTT; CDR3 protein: CASGHTLDSNTGELFF
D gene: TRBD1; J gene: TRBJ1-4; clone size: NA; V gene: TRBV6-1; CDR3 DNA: TGTGCCAGCAGTGCCAGGGACAGCGTTAATGAAAAACTGTTTTTT; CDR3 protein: CASSARDSVNEKLFF
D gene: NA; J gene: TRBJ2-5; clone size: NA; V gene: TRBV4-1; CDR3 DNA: TGCGCCAGCAGCCAAGTTCTAAAGGAGACCCAGTACTTC; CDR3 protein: CASSQVLKETQYF
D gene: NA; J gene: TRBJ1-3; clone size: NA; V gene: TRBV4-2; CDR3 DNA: TGTGCCAGCAGCCAACAGGGCAGGGGAAACACCATATATTTT; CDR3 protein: CASSQQGRGNTIYF
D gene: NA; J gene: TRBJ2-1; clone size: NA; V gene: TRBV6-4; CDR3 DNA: TGTGCCAGCAGTGACGAGCTTAATGAGCAGTTCTTC; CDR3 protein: CASSDELNEQFF
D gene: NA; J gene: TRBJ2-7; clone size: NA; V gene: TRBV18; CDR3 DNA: TGTGCCAGCTCACCAATCTCGGGCTCCTACGAGCAGTACTTC; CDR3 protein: CASSPISGSYEQYF
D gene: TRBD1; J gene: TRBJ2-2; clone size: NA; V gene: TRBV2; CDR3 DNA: TGTGCCAGCAGCCATGGGACAGGGGACACCGGGGAGCTGTTTTTT; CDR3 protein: CASSHGTGDTGELFF
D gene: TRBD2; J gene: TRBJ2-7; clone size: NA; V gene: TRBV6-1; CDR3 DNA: TGTGCCAGCATAAGGCTAGCGGGATCCTACGAGCAGTACTTC; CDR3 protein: CASIRLAGSYEQYF
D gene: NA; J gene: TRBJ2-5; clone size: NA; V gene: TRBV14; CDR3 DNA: TGTGCCAGCAGCCAAAGGCTAGGCCGGGGAACCCAGTACTTC; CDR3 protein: CASSQRLGRGTQYF
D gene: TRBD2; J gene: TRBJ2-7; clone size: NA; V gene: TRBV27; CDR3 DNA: TGTGCCAGCAGCGAAGCGGGATCGGGGTCCTACGAGCAGTACTTC; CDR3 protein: CASSEAGSGSYEQYF
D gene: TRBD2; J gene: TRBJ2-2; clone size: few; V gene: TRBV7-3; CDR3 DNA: TGTGCCAGCAGCTCCCAGGGGCTAGCGGGAAACACCGGGGAGCTGTTTTTT; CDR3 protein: CASSSQGLAGNTGELFF
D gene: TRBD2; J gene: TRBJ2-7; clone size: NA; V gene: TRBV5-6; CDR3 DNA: TGTGCCAGCAGCTTGGGGCCGACTAGCGGAACCTACGAGCAGTACTTC; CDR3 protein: CASSLGPTSGTYEQYF
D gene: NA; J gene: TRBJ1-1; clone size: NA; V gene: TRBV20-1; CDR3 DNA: TGCAGTGCCCTAAATTACGCTGAAGCTTTCTTT; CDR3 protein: CSALNYAEAFF
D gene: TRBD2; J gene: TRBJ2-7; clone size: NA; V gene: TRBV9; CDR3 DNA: TGTGCCAGCAGCGTAGTTGCGGGAGGTGGCGAGCAGTACTTC; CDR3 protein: CASSVVAGGGEQYF
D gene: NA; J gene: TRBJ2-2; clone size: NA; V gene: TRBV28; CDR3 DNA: TGTGCCAGCTATCCGGGATCGGTCACCGGGGAGCTGTTTTTT; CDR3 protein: CASYPGSVTGELFF
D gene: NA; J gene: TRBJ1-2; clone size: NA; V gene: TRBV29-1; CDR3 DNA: TGCAGCGTTGAAAAGGGGGGGATCTATGGCTACACCTTC; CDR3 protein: CSVEKGGIYGYTF
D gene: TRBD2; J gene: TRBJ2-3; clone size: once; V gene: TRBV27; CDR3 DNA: TGTGCCAATCCGAATCCAGGGGGCCTAGCGGGAGGGCCTCCCACAGATACGCAGTATTTT; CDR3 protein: CANPNPGGLAGGPPTDTQYF
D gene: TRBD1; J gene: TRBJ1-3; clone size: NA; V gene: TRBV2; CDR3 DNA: TGTGCCAGCACCAAGACAGGGGCTGGAAACACCATATATTTT; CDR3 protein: CASTKTGAGNTIYF
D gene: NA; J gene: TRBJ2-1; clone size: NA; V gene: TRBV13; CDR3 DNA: TGTGCCAGCAGCTTAGAAGGGGCCCCTTACAATGAGCAGTTCTTC; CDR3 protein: CASSLEGAPYNEQFF
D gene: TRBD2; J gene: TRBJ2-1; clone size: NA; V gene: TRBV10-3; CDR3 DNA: TGTGCCAGTGGACTAGCGGGGGCGAATGAGCAGTTCTTC; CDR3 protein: CASGLAGANEQFF
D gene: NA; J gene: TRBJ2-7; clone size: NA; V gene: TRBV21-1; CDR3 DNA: TGTGCCAGCAGCAAGCCGGGACTAGCGGGAAAAGAGCAGTACTTC; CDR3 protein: CASSKPGLAGKEQYF
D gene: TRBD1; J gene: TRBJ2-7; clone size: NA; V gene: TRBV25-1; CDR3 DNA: TGTGCCAGCAGTGAACTGTTAAACACAGGGGGCCGGAACGAGCAGTACTTC; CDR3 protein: CASSELLNTGGRNEQYF
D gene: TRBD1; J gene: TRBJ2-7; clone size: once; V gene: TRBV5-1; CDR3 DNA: TGCGCCAGCAGCTTGGACAGGGGGCTATACGAGCAGTACTTC; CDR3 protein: CASSLDRGLYEQYF
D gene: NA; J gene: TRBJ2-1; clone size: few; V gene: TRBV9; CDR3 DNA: TGTGCCAGCAGCGATTTGGGGGCGTACAATGAGCAGTTCTTC; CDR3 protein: CASSDLGAYNEQFF
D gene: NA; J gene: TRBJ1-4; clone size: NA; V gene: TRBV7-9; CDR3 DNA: TGTGCCAGCCAAACACAGGGCGGAAAACTGTTTTTT; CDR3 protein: CASQTQGGKLFF
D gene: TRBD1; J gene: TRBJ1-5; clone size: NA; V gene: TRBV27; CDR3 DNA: TGTGCCAGCAGTTTATGGGCCCCGGGACAGGGGTACCCCTATAGCAATCAGCCCCAGCATTTT; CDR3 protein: CASSLWAPGQGYPYSNQPQHF
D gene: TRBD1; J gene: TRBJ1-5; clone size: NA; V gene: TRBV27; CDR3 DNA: TGTGCCAGCAGTCCACGCACAGGGGGCGCGGGCAATCAGCCCCAGCATTTT; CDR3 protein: CASSPRTGGAGNQPQHF
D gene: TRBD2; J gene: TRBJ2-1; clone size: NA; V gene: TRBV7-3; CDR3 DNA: TGTGCCAGCAGCCCCGGACTAGCGGTCCTTAATGAGCAGTTCTTC; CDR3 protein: CASSPGLAVLNEQFF
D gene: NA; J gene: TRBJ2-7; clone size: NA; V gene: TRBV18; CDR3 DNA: TGTGCCAGCTCACCACAGACCAAGGGACATCCCTTGTTC; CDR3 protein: CASSPQTKGHPLF
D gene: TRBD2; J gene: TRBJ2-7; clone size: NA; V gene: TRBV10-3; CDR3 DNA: TGTGCCATCAGCGAGATGACTAGCGGGAGCCTCGAGCAGTACTTC; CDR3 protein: CAISEMTSGSLEQYF